What follows are 8 T cell receptor beta chains derived from one specimen sequenced in a study of T cells in Graves' hyperthyroidism and ophthalmopathy. RNA transcripts were the template for amplifying TCR beta CDR3 regions. A set of HTBI primers served as the primers for a first-round RT-PCR of the TCR CDR3. TCRdb itself ran the multiplex PCR reads through MiXCR, one entry per CDR3 protein. Of a few hundred thousand distinct CDR3 sequences listed, 46% are singletons. Specimen: peripheral blood or thyroid tissue (not recorded which). The receptors were sampled from a woman under 30 with Graves' hyperthyroidism.

This clonotype has just a few counts. The rearrangement uses TRBV19 and TRBJ1-1; D is ambiguous. The CDR3 loop spans 14 amino acids. V lost 5 bases, J lost 1 base, and 11 bases lay in between. Germline-derived CDR1 and CDR2 are LNHDA and SQIVND (reference sequence). The CDR3 DNA follows: TGTGCCAGTAGTGTTTGGACGGAGAACACTGAAGCTTTCTTT. Translation: CASSVWTENTEAFF.

The V and J genes are TRBV2 and TRBJ1-2; tentatively, D is TRBD1 (6 bases). Germline V CDR1 and CDR2: SNHLY, FYNNEI. The CDR3 is 15 amino acids. V shed 5 bases and J shed 3 bases, with 16 bases lying between them. The CDR3 reads CASSPLRDTDYGYTF. The CDR3 DNA sequence: TGTGCCAGCAGTCCTCTCCGGGACACTGACTATGGCTACACCTTC.

This chain connects TRBV5-4 to TRBJ2-5, with TRBD2 identical over 10 bases. This CDR3 is built from 16 residues. V was pared by 2 bases and J by 4 bases, with 8 bases of the junction left unmatched. Looked up from germline, CDR1 is SGHNT and CDR2 is YYREEE (reference sequence). The CDR3 sequence is CASSLDPSGSGETQYF. The CDR3, as DNA: TGTGCCAGCAGCTTAGATCCTAGCGGGAGTGGAGAGACCCAGTACTTC.

CDR3 sequence (DNA): TGTGCCAGCAGTGAAGCGAGGACAGGGTTCTACGAGCAGTACTTC. It translates to CASSEARTGFYEQYF. V gene TRBV2 combines with J gene TRBJ2-7, with TRBD1 matching 8 bases. Germline-derived CDR1 and CDR2 are SNHLY and FYNNEI. The CDR3 extends over 15 amino acids. V was clipped by 0 bases and J by 3 bases; unmatched bases: 4.

The gene calls are TRBV10-3 and TRBJ1-2; D gene uncertain. Germline V CDR1 and CDR2: ENHRY, SYGVKD. Trimming took 10 bases from V and 4 from J, leaving 10 bases between them. This CDR3 contains 11 residues. The CDR3 DNA is TGTGCCACGCCGGGCGGCTATGGCTACACCTTC. It is translated as CATPGGYGYTF.

A few counts support this clonotype. The genes are TRBV7-2 and TRBJ2-2, with TRBD1 identical over 10 bases. In germline, CDR1 is SGHTA, CDR2 FQGNSA. V gave up 5 bases and J gave up 4 bases; unmatched junction bases: 7. The CDR3 loop spans 16 amino acids. The CDR3 region has the DNA TGTGCCAGCAGCCTTAGAGGGACAGGGGTCACCGGGGAGCTGTTTTTT. As protein: CASSLRGTGVTGELFF. The variable domain in full, with the rest retrieved from reference TRBV7-2 and TRBJ2-2, is GAGVSQSPSNKVTEKGKDVELRCDPISGHTALYWYRQSLGQGLEFLIYFQGNSAPDKSGLPSDRFSAERTGGSVSTLTIQRTQQEDSAVYLCASSLRGTGVTGELFFGEGSRLTVL.

The gene calls are TRBV15 and TRBJ2-6; D is ambiguous. Germline loops: CDR1 LNHNV, CDR2 YYDKDF (reference sequence). The CDR3 sequence is 18 residues long. Trimming pared 4 bases from V and 0 bases from J, leaving 16 bases between. CDR3 residues: CATSISGSYSSGANVLTF. The CDR3 nucleotides are TGTGCCACCAGCATCTCGGGCAGCTACTCCTCTGGGGCCAACGTCCTGACTTTC.

This clonotype was picked up a small number of times. The CDR3 DNA reads as TGTGCCAGCAGTGAACGGGGAGTGGGCACTGAAGCTTTCTTT. Translation gives CASSERGVGTEAFF. The rearrangement uses TRBV6-6 and TRBJ1-1; D remains unclear. CDR3 length: 14 residues. The V end lost 5 bases, the J end lost 4 bases, and 14 bases lay between the germline ends. The germline CDR1 and CDR2 sequences are MNHNY and SVGAGI (reference sequence).